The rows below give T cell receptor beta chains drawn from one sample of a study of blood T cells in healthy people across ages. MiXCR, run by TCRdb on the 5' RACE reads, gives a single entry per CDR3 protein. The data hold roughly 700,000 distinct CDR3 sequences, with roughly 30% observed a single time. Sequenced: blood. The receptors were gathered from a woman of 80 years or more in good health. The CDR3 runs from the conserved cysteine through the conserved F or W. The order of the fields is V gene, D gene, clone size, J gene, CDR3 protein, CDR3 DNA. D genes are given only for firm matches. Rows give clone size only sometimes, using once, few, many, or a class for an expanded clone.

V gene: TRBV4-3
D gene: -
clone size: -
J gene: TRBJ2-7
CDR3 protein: CASSQGISREGDYEQYF
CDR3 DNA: TGCGCCAGCAGCCAAGGGATCTCCCGCGAGGGGGATTACGAGCAGTACTTC

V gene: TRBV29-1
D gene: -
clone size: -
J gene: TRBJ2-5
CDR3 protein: CSDTLGETQYF
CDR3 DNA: TGCAGCGATACTTTGGGGGAGACCCAGTACTTC

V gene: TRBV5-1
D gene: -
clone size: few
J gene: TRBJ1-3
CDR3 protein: CASSLAPDLLSGNTIYF
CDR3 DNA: TGCGCCAGCAGCCTTGCGCCCGATCTACTCTCTGGAAACACCATATATTTT

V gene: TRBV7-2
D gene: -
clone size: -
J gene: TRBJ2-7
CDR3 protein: CASSPMWGDSYEQYF
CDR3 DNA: TGTGCCAGCAGCCCTATGTGGGGGGATTCCTACGAGCAGTACTTC

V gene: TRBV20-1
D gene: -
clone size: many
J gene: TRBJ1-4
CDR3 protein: CSARDRGYGEKLFF
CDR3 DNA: TGCAGTGCTAGAGATCGGGGGTACGGAGAAAAACTGTTTTTT

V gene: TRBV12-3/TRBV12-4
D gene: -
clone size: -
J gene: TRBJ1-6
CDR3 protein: CAGSLGQGRLSPLHF
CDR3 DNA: TGTGCCGGCAGTTTAGGTCAGGGTCGGCTTTCACCCCTCCACTTT

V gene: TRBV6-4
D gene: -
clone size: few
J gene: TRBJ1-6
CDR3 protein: CASSDDSDNSPLHF
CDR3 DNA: TGTGCCAGCAGTGATGACAGTGATAATTCACCCCTCCACTTT

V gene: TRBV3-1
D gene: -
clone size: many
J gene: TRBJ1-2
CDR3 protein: CASSQETDRSGYTF
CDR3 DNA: TGTGCCAGCAGCCAAGAGACTGACAGATCTGGCTACACCTTC

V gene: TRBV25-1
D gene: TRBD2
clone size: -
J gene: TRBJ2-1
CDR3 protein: CASSESYRGPGTSGRPEQFF
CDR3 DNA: TGTGCCAGCAGTGAATCTTACAGGGGGCCCGGGACTAGCGGGAGGCCTGAGCAGTTCTTC

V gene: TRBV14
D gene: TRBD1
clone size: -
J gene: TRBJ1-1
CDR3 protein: CASSHRTGLLTEVFF
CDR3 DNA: TGTGCCAGCAGCCATAGGACAGGGCTCCTCACTGAAGTTTTCTTT

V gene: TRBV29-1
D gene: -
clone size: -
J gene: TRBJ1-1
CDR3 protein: CSVEEAGLGDAFF
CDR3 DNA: TGCAGCGTTGAAGAAGCAGGCCTCGGTGACGCTTTCTTT

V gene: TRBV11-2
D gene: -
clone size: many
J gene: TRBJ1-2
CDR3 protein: CASSMTVGSGYTF
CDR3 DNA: TGTGCCAGCAGCATGACAGTTGGTAGTGGCTACACCTTC

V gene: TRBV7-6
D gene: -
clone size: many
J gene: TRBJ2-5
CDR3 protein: CASTIRPGPPKETQYF
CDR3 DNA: TGTGCCAGCACCATTCGTCCGGGACCGCCGAAAGAGACCCAGTACTTC

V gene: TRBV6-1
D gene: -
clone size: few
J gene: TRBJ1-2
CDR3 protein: CASEKGQPIYGYTF
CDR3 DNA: TGTGCCAGCGAGAAAGGACAGCCCATCTATGGCTACACCTTC

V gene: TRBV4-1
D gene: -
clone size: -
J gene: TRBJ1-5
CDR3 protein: CASSQDGGRPQPQHF
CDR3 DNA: TGCGCCAGCAGCCAAGATGGCGGGCGCCCTCAGCCCCAGCATTTT

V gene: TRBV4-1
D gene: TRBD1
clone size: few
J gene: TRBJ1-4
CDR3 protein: CASSPGQINEKRFF
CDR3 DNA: TGCGCCAGCAGCCCGGGACAGATTAATGAAAAACGGTTTTTT

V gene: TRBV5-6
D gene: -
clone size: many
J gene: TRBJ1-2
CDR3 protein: CASSLQRRRGGYTF
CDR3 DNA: TGTGCCAGCAGCTTGCAACGGAGGAGAGGTGGCTACACCTTC

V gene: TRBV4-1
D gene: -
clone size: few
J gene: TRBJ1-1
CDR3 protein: CASSQDTDLNTEAFF
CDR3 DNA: TGCGCCAGCAGCCAAGACACAGATTTGAACACTGAAGCTTTCTTT

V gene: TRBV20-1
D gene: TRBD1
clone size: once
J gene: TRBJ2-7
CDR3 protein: CSATGASVTPGEQYF
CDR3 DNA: TGCAGTGCAACAGGGGCCTCCGTAACTCCAGGCGAGCAGTACTTC

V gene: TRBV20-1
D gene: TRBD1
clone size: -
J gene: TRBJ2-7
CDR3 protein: CSAGGQGGIYEQYF
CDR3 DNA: TGCAGTGCTGGAGGACAGGGGGGCATATACGAGCAGTACTTC

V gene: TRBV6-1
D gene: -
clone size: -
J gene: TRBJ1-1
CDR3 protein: CASSQRGGSSTEAFF
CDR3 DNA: TGTGCCAGCAGCCAAAGAGGGGGATCTAGCACTGAAGCTTTCTTT

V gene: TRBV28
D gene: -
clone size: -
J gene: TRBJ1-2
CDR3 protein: CASRSPGPEYGYTF
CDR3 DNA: TGTGCCAGCAGATCTCCGGGGCCCGAATATGGCTACACCTTC

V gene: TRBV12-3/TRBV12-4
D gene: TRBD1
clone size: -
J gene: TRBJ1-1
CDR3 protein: CASSQRQGAWTEAFF
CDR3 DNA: TGTGCCAGCAGCCAGAGACAGGGGGCGTGGACTGAAGCTTTCTTT

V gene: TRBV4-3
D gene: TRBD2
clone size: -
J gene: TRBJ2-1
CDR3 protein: CASSPDTGTSGYNEQFF
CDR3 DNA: TGCGCCAGCAGCCCCGATACCGGGACTAGCGGATACAATGAGCAGTTCTTC

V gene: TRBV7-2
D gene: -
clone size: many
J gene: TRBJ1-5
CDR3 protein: CASSWGGNQPQHF
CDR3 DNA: TGTGCCAGCAGCTGGGGGGGCAATCAGCCCCAGCATTTT

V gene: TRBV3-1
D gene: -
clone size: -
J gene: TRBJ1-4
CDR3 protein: CASSARGGYDEKLFF
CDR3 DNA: TGTGCCAGCAGCGCTAGAGGAGGATATGATGAAAAACTGTTTTTT

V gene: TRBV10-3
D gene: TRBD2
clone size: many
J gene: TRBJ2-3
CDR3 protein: CAISELGGWLGDTQYF
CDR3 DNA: TGTGCCATCAGTGAGTTGGGGGGGTGGCTCGGAGATACGCAGTATTTT

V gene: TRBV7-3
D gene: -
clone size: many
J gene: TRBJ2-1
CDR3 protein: CASSFSGTTSYNEQFF
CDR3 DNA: TGTGCCAGCAGCTTCTCGGGGACGACGTCCTACAATGAGCAGTTCTTC

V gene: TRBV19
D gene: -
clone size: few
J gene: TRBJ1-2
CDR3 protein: CASSITLREFGYTF
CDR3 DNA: TGTGCCAGTAGTATAACTCTGCGGGAATTTGGCTACACCTTC

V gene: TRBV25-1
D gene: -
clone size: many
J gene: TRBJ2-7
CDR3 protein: CASSKEGVGVSYEQYF
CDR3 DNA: TGTGCCAGCAGCAAAGAGGGGGTCGGGGTTTCCTACGAGCAGTACTTC

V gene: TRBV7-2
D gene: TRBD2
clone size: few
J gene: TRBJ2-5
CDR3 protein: CASSLDRLAETQYF
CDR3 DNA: TGTGCCAGCAGCTTAGATAGACTAGCAGAGACCCAGTACTTC

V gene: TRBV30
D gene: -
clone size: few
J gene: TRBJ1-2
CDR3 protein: CAGEGYTF
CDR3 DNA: TGTGCCGGGGAAGGCTACACCTTC

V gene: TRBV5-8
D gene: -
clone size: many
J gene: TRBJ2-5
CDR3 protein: CASSLVGERYF
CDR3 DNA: TGTGCCAGCAGCTTGGTTGGGGAAAGGTACTTC

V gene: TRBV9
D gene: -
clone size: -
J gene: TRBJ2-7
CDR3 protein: CASSPDSGEQYF
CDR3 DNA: TGTGCCAGCAGTCCGGACAGCGGCGAGCAGTACTTC

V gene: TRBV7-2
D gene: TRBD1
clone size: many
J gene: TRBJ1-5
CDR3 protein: CASSRPGQGFQPQHF
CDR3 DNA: TGTGCCAGCAGCCGGCCGGGACAGGGGTTTCAGCCCCAGCATTTT

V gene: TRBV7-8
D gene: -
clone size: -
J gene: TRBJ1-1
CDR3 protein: CASRPRGPSSNTEAFF
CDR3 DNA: TGTGCCAGCAGACCAAGGGGCCCTTCCTCGAACACTGAAGCTTTCTTT

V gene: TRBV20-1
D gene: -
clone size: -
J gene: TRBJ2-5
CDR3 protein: CSAVWRGFQETQYF
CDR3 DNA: TGCAGTGCGGTGTGGCGGGGTTTTCAAGAGACCCAGTACTTC

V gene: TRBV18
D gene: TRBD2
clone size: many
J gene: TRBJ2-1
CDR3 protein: CASSPQSGGASFNEQFF
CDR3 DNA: TGTGCCAGCTCACCACAGAGCGGGGGGGCGTCATTCAATGAGCAGTTCTTC

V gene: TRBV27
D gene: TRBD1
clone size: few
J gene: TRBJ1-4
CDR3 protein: CASSPMNRGRANEKLFF
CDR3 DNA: TGTGCCAGCAGTCCGATGAACAGGGGGCGGGCTAATGAAAAACTGTTTTTT

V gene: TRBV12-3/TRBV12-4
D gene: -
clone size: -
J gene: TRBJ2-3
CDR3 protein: CASSPGAGADTQYF
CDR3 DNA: TGTGCCAGCAGTCCAGGGGCGGGGGCAGATACGCAGTATTTT

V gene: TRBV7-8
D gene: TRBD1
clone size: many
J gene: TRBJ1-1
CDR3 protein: CASSRDRAGTEAFF
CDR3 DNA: TGTGCCAGCAGCCGCGACAGGGCGGGCACTGAAGCTTTCTTT

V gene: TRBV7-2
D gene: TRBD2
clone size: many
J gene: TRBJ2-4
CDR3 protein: CASSPSPGGGNIQYF
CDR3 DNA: TGTGCCAGCAGCCCTAGCCCCGGGGGGGGGAACATTCAGTACTTC

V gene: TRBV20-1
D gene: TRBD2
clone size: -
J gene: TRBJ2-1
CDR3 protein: CSARDPWTSQYNEQFF
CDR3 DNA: TGCAGTGCTAGAGATCCGTGGACTAGCCAGTACAATGAGCAGTTCTTC

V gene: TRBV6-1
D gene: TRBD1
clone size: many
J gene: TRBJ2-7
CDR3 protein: CASSVNNRGYEQYF
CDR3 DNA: TGTGCCAGCAGTGTTAATAACAGGGGATACGAGCAGTACTTC

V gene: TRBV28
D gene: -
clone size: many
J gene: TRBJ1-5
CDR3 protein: CACNGSPPNQPQHF
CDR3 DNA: TGTGCCTGTAACGGGAGCCCCCCCAATCAGCCCCAGCATTTT

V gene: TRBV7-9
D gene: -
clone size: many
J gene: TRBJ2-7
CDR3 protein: CASSFFPAGANEQYF
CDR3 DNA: TGTGCCAGCAGCTTTTTCCCCGCAGGGGCTAACGAGCAGTACTTC

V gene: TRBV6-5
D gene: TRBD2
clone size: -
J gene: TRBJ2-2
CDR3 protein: CASSYEGLAGTGELFF
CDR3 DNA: TGTGCCAGCAGTTACGAGGGACTAGCGGGCACCGGGGAGCTGTTTTTT